Listed below are T cell receptor beta chains from one sample, sequenced in a study of response to subunit inactivated influenza vaccine. TCRdb itself ran the RT-PCR reads through MiXCR, one entry per CDR3 protein. The sample yields 400,000 to 650,000 distinct CDR3 sequences, approximately 7.7% seen once. Sequenced here: PBMCs from blood, sampled approximately 25 months after vaccination. These receptors were collected from a man aged 45-69 years who received an inactivated influenza vaccine. Each CDR3 is given with its conserved first and last residue.

>TRBJ2-5|TRBV27
CASSLWWQGHQETQYF
>TRBJ1-1|TRBV29-1
CSVRDRGRVTEAFF
>TRBJ2-5|TRBV27
CASSSLGVRETQYF
>TRBJ2-4|TRBV20-1
CSARDRSGGDSSQYF
>TRBJ1-5|TRBV20-1
CSAQGTDNQPQHF
>TRBJ2-3|TRBV20-1
CSASGGRGVSTDTQYF
>TRBJ1-2|TRBV12-3/TRBV12-4
CASSLTPGGSYGYTF
>TRBJ1-2|TRBV11-2
CASGDTGFFDYTF
>TRBJ1-2|TRBV6-1
CASSEHGGTYGYTF
>TRBJ1-2|TRBV19
CASTRTGINYGYTF
>TRBJ2-1|TRBV6-2/TRBV6-3
CASSYAMHNEQFF
>TRBJ2-3|TRBV4-1
CASSLSTSGGPPDTQYF
>TRBJ2-7|TRBV27
CASSLWSSGGSYEQYF